Listed here is a single T cell receptor (beta chain). The target antigen is unknown. The junction does not match germline at one end; this may be a read error. The record originates from a study of cytomegalovirus exposure and HLA in healthy donors. Findings and caveats of the study: Altogether, 150 to 200 TCR beta chains were recorded as cytomegalovirus-associated.

PCR primers comprised 60 Vbeta and 13 Jbeta primers. Libraries were prepared by immunoSEQ multiplex PCR; TCRdb keeps only in-frame clonotypes and omits some of them. The top ten hold over 2.5% of the sample, which has approximately 190,000 clones, about 80% seen once. The CDR3 spans 17 residues. Germline CDR1 LNHDA, CDR2 SQIVND (reference sequence). Sequenced sample: PBMCs. The sequence was obtained from a woman between 45 and 60 years old in good health and CMV-seropositive. The rearrangement joins TRBV19 to TRBJ2-2, with 9 bases identical to TRBD2. The CDR3 is CASSIKAGGFEHRGAVF. The CDR3 coding sequence is TGTGCCAGTAGTATTAAAGCGGGGGGCTTTGAACACCGGGGAGCTGTTTTT.